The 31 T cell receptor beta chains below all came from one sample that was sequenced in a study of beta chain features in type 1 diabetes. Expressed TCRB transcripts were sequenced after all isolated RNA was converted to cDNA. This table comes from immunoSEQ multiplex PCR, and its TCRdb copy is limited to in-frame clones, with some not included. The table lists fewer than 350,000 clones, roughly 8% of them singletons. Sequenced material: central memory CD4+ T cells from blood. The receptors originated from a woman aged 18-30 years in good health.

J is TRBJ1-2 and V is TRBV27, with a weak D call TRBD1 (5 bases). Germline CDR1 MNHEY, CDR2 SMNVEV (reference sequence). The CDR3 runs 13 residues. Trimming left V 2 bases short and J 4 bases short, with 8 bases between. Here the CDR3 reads CASSLGQGYGYTF. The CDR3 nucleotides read TGTGCCAGCAGTTTAGGGCAGGGCTATGGCTACACCTTC.

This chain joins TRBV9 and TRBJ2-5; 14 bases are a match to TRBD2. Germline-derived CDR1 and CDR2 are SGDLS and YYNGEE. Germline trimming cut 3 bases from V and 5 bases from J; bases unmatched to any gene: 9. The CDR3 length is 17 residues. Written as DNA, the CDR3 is TGTGCCAGCAGCGCCCAGACTAGCGGGGGGGCTTGGGAGACCCAGTACTTC. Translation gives CASSAQTSGGAWETQYF.

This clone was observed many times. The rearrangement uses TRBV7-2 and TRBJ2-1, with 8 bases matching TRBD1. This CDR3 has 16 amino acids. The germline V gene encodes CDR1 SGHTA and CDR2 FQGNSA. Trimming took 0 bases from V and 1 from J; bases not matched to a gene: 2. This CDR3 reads CASSLATGASYNEQFF. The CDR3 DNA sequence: TGTGCCAGCAGCTTAGCGACAGGGGCATCCTACAATGAGCAGTTCTTC.

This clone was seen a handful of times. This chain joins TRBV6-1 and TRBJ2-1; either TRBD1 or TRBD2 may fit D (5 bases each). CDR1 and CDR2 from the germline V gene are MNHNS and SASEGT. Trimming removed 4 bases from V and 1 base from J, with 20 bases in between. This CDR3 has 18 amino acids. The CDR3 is CASSATRRGVYSYNEQFF. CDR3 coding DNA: TGTGCCAGCAGTGCAACTCGCAGAGGGGTTTATTCCTACAATGAGCAGTTCTTC.

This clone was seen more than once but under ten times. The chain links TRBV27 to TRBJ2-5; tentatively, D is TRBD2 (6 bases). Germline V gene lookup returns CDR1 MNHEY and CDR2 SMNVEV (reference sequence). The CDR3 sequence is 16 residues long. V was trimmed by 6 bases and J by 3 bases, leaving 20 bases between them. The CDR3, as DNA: TGTGCCAGCAGAGCCCCCCGAGTCGTAGCGGAAGAGACCCAGTACTTC. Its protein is CASRAPRVVAEETQYF.

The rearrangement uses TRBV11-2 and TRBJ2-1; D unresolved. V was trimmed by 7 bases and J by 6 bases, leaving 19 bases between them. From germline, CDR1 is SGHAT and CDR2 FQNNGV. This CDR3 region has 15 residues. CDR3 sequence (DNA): TGTGCCAGCACCACCTACACCGGTGGCCGCAATGAGCAGTTCTTC. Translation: CASTTYTGGRNEQFF.

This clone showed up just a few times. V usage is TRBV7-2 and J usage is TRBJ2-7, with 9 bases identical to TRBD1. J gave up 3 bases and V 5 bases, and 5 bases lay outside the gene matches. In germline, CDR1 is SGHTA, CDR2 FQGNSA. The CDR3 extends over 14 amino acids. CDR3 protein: CASSVGQGLYEQYV. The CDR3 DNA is TGTGCCAGCAGCGTGGGACAGGGACTCTACGAGCAGTACGTC.

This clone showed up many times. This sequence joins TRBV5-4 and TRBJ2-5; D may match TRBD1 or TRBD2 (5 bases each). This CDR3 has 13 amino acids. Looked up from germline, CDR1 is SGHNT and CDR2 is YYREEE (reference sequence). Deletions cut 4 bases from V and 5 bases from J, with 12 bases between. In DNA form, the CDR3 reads TGTGCCAGCAGCAGGGACCAGCTGGAGACCCAGTACTTC. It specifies CASSRDQLETQYF.

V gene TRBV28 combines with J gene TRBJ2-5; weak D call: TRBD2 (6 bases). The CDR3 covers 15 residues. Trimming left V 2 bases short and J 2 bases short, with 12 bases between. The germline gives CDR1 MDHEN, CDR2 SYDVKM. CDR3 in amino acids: CASSLSPGGQETQYF. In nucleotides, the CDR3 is TGTGCCAGCAGTTTAAGCCCCGGGGGACAAGAGACCCAGTACTTC.

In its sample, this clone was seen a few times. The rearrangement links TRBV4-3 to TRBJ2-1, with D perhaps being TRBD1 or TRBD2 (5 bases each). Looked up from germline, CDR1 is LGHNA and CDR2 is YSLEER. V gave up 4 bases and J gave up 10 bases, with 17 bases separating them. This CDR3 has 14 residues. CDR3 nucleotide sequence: TGCGCCAGCAGCCCGTCTTGGGACGATAGGGAGCAGTTCTTC. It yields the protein CASSPSWDDREQFF.

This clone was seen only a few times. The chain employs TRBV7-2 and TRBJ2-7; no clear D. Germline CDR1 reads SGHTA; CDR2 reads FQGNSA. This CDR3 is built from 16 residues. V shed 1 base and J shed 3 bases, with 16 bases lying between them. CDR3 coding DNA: TGTGCCAGCAGCTTAGGTCTGTCGGGCAGCCTCTACGAGCAGTACGTC. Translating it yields CASSLGLSGSLYEQYV.

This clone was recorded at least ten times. This CDR3 reads CASSQESSRSGYTF. In nucleotides, the CDR3 is TGTGCCAGCAGCCAAGAATCGTCCCGTTCAGGCTACACCTTC. The rearrangement joins TRBV9 to TRBJ1-2, with no clear D. Germline V gene lookup returns CDR1 SGDLS and CDR2 YYNGEE. This CDR3 spans 14 amino acids. The V end lost 4 bases, the J end lost 8 bases, and 18 bases lay between the germline ends.

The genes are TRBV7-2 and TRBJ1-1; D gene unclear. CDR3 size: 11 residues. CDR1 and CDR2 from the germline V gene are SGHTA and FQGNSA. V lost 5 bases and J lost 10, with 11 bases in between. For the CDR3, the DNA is TGTGCCAGCAGCCCTGAGGCCGCAGCTTTCTTT. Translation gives CASSPEAAAFF.

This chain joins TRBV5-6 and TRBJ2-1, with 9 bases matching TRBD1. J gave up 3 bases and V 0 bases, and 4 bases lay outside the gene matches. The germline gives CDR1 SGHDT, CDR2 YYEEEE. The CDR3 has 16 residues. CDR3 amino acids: CASSLGTDRGYNEQFF. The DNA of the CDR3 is TGTGCCAGCAGCTTGGGGACGGACAGGGGCTACAATGAGCAGTTCTTC.

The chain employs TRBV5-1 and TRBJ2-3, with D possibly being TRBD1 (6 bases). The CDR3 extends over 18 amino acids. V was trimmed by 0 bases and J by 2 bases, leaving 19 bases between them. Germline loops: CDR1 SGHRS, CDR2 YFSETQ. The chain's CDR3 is CASSLGQERLHFTDTQYF. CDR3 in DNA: TGCGCCAGCAGCTTGGGACAGGAGAGACTCCATTTCACAGATACGCAGTATTTT.

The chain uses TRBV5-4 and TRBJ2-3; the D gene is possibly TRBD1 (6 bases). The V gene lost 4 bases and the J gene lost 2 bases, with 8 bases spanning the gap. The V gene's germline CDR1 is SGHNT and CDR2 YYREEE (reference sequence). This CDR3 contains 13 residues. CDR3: CASSQGITDTQYF. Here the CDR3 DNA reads TGTGCCAGCAGCCAGGGGATCACAGATACGCAGTATTTT.

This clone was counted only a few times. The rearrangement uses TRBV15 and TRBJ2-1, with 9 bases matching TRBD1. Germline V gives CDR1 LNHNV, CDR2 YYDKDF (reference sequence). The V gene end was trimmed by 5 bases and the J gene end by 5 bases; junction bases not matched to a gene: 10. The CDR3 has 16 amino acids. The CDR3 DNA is TGTGCCACCAGCGGGCAACCGGGACAGGGAAACAATGAGCAGTTCTTC. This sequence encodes CATSGQPGQGNNEQFF.

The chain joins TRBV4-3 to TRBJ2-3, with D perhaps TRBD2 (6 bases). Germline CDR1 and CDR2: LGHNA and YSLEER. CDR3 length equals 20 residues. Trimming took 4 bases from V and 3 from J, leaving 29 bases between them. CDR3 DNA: TGCGCCAGCAGCCGAAGGGCATCGAGTCTAGCGAGAATCAAGACAGATACGCAGTATTTT. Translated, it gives CASSRRASSLARIKTDTQYF.

CDR3 bases: TGTGCCAGCAGCTTCCGGGACAGCACCTACGAGCAGTACTTC. This gives the protein CASSFRDSTYEQYF. V is TRBV7-2 and J is TRBJ2-7, with 7 nucleotides matching TRBD1. Germline CDR1 reads SGHTA; CDR2 reads FQGNSA. The CDR3 consists of 14 residues. Trimming removed 3 bases from V and 2 bases from J; junction bases left unmatched: 4.

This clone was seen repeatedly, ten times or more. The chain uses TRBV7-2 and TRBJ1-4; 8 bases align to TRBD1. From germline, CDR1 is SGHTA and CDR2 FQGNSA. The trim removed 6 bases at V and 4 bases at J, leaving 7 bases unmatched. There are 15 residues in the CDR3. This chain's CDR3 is CASRRRDRLNEKLFF. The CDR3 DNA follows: TGTGCCAGCAGGCGCCGGGACAGGCTTAATGAAAAACTGTTTTTT. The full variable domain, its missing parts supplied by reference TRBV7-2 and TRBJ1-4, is GAGVSQSPSNKVTEKGKDVELRCDPISGHTALYWYRQSLGQGLEFLIYFQGNSAPDKSGLPSDRFSAERTGGSVSTLTIQRTQQEDSAVYLCASRRRDRLNEKLFFGSGTQLSVL.

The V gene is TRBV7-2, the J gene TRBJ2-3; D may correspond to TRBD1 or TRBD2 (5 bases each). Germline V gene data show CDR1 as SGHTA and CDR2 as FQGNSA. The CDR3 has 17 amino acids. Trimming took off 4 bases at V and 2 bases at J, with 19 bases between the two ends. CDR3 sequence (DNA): TGTGCCAGCAGCTCCCAAGGGGCGGGTACCTCCACAGATACGCAGTATTTT. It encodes CASSSQGAGTSTDTQYF.

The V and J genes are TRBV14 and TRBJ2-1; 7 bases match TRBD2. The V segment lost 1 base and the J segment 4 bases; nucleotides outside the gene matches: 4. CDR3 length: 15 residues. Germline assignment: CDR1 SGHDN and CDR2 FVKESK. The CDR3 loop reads CASSQAGRKYNEQFF. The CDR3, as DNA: TGTGCCAGCAGCCAAGCCGGGAGGAAGTACAATGAGCAGTTCTTC.

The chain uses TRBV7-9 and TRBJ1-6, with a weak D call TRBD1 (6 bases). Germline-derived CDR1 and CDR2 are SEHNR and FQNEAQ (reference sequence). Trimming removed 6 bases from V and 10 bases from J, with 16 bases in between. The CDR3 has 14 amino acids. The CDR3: CASRLAGVNSPLHF. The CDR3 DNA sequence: TGTGCCAGCAGATTGGCAGGGGTAAACTCACCCCTCCACTTT.

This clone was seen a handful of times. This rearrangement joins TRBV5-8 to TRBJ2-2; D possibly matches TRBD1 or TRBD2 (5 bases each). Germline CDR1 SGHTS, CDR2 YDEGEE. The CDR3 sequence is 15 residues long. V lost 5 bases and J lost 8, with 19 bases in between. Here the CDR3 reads CASRNPGRTTGELFF. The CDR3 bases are TGTGCCAGCAGGAATCCGGGACGAACCACGGGGGAGCTGTTTTTT.

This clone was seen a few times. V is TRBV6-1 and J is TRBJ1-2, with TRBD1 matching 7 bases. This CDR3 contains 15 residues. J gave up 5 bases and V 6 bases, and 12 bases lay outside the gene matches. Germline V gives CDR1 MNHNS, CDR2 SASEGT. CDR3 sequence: CASRPASQGTYGYTF. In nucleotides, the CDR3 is TGTGCCAGCAGACCAGCCTCACAGGGGACTTATGGCTACACCTTC.

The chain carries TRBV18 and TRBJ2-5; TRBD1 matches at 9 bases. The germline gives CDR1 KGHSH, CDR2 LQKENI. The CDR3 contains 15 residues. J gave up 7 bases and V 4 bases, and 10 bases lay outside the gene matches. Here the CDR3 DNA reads TGTGCCAGCTCACTCACGGGACAGGGCATTGGGACCCAGTACTTC. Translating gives CASSLTGQGIGTQYF.

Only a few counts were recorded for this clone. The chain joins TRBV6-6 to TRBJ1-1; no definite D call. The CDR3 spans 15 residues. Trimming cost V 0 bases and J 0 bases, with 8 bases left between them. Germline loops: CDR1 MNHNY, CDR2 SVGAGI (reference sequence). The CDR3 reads CASSYSGSMNTEAFF. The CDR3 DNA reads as TGTGCCAGCAGTTACTCCGGTAGCATGAACACTGAAGCTTTCTTT.

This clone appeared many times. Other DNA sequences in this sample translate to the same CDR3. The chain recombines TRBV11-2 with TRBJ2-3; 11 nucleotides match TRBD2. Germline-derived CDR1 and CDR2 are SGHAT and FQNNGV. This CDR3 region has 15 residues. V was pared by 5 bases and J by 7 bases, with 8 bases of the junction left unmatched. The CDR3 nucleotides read TGTGCCAGCAGCCCTAGCGGGGGGACTCTCTATACGCAGTATTTT. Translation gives CASSPSGGTLYTQYF.

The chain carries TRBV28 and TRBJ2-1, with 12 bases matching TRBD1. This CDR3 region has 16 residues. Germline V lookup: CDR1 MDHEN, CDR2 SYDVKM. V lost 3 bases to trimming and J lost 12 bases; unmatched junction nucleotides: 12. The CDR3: CASSLRPGQGAVGQFF. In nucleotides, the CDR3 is TGTGCCAGCAGTTTGCGGCCGGGACAGGGGGCAGTCGGGCAGTTCTTC.

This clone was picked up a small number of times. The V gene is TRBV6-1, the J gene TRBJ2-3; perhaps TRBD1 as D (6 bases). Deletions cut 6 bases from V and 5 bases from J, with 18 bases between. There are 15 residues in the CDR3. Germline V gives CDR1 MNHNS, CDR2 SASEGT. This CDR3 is CASRTGQPRGDTQYF. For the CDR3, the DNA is TGTGCCAGCAGGACAGGTCAACCTCGAGGAGATACGCAGTATTTT.

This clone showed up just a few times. CDR3 coding DNA: TGTGCCAGCAGCGTGTCGACTAGCCCCAGGGGAGAGACCCAGTACTTC. It specifies CASSVSTSPRGETQYF. This sequence joins TRBV9 and TRBJ2-5; a weak D match, TRBD2 (7 bases). V was pared by 2 bases and J by 4 bases, with 18 bases between. The germline CDR1 and CDR2 sequences are SGDLS and YYNGEE. This CDR3 spans 16 amino acids.